One and the same sample provided the 21 T cell receptor beta chains below, sequenced in a study of T-cell memory formation after mild COVID-19. Using its own MiXCR run on the 5' RACE reads, TCRdb lists one record per CDR3 protein. The sample carries approximately 150,000 distinct CDR3 sequences, 6% to 6.5% recorded once. The specimen sequenced was PBMCs or a T cell subset sorted from them (not recorded which). The receptors here all came from an adult woman who had mild COVID-19 (a few samples of this study predate the infection). Cell type and time point are not known.

The chain carries TRBV7-9 and TRBJ1-1, with D possibly being TRBD1 (6 bases). The germline V and J ends were trimmed by 4 bases and 5 bases, with 17 bases remaining between them. The CDR3 runs 15 residues. The germline gives CDR1 SEHNR, CDR2 FQNEAQ (reference sequence). The CDR3 loop reads CASSSARGGRTEAFF. The CDR3 DNA reads TGTGCCAGCAGCTCGGCCAGGGGTGGTCGGACTGAAGCTTTCTTT.

The V gene is TRBV6-5, the J gene TRBJ1-1, with 8 bases that match TRBD1. This CDR3 spans 12 amino acids. The V segment lost 6 bases and the J segment 11 bases; nucleotides outside the gene matches: 8. Germline V CDR1 and CDR2: MNHEY, SVGAGI. CDR3 DNA sequence: TGTGCCAGCAGGCGACAGGGGCTGGGGGCTTTCTTT. Its protein product is CASRRQGLGAFF.

V is TRBV7-6 and J is TRBJ2-2; maybe TRBD2 (5 bases). V shed 1 base and J shed 7 bases, with 10 bases lying between them. This CDR3 has 14 amino acids. Per germline, CDR1 SGHVS and CDR2 FNYEAQ. CDR3 nucleotide sequence: TGTGCCAGCAGCTTAGAGCCGGGAATCGGGGAGCTGTTTTTT. Translating it yields CASSLEPGIGELFF. Based on the CDR3 plus reference TRBV7-6 and TRBJ2-2, the full variable domain is GAGVSQSPRYKVTKRGQDVALRCDPISGHVSLYWYRQALGQGPEFLTYFNYEAQQDKSGLPNDRFSAERPEGSISTLTIQRTEQRDSAMYRCASSLEPGIGELFFGEGSRLTVL.

This clonotype was counted between two and nine times. This chain links TRBV5-1 with TRBJ2-7; 9 nucleotides align to TRBD2. The ends lost 0 bases at V and 5 bases at J; junction bases unmatched: 12. Germline CDR1 reads SGHRS; CDR2 reads YFSETQ. The CDR3 spans 17 residues. CDR3 coding DNA: TGCGCCAGCAGCTTGGAGGTAGCGGGAGTCGGTGGGAACGAGCAGTACTTC. As protein: CASSLEVAGVGGNEQYF.

This clonotype occurred many times. The chain joins TRBV4-1 to TRBJ1-1, with TRBD1 identical over 8 bases. From germline, CDR1 is MGHRA and CDR2 YSYEKL. This CDR3 is built from 17 residues. V shed 0 bases and J 0 bases; nucleotides not matched to a gene: 6. The CDR3 sequence is CASSQEGRGPMNTEAFF. The CDR3 DNA reads TGCGCCAGCAGCCAAGAGGGCAGGGGGCCTATGAACACTGAAGCTTTCTTT.

The rearrangement joins TRBV5-1 to TRBJ1-1; 9 nucleotides align to TRBD1. The V gene's germline CDR1 is SGHRS and CDR2 YFSETQ. The CDR3 is 15 residues long. V shed 0 bases, J shed 7 bases, and the junction held 7 bases outside the gene matches. The CDR3, as DNA: TGCGCCAGCAGCTTGGGCGCTACAGGGGGCTATGAAGCTTTCTTT. Its protein is CASSLGATGGYEAFF. The whole variable domain, filled in from reference TRBV5-1 and TRBJ1-1, reads KAGVTQTPRYLIKTRGQQVTLSCSPISGHRSVSWYQQTPGQGLQFLFEYFSETQRNKGNFPGRFSGRQFSNSRSEMNVSTLELGDSALYLCASSLGATGGYEAFFGQGTRLTVV.

Ten or more counts support this clonotype. V usage is TRBV20-1 and J usage is TRBJ1-5, with 7 bases aligning to TRBD1. The CDR3 is 14 amino acids. Unmatched junction bases numbered 11, after V lost 6 bases and J lost 6 bases. From germline, CDR1 is DFQATT and CDR2 SNEGSKA (reference sequence). CDR3 amino acids: CSASYQGVGQPQHF. CDR3 DNA: TGCAGTGCCTCATACCAGGGGGTTGGTCAGCCCCAGCATTTT.

The table lists this clonotype with a few counts. The chain carries TRBV5-4 and TRBJ1-2; tentatively, D is TRBD1 (5 bases). V lost 0 bases and J 6 bases, leaving 15 bases between the germline ends. This CDR3 is built from 15 residues. Germline V gives CDR1 SGHNT, CDR2 YYREEE (reference sequence). The CDR3 bases are TGTGCCAGCAGCTTGGATCGGTTCGGGGGAAATGGCTACACCTTC. Translation: CASSLDRFGGNGYTF.

This clonotype was counted many times. The rearrangement uses TRBV20-1 and TRBJ2-7, with D uncertain. V gave up 3 bases and J gave up 6 bases, with 18 bases separating them. Germline CDR1 reads DFQATT; CDR2 reads SNEGSKA (reference sequence). CDR3 size: 14 residues. CDR3 in amino acids: CSARTRPLWGEQYF. CDR3 in DNA: TGCAGTGCTAGGACGCGGCCTCTCTGGGGCGAGCAGTACTTC.

This clonotype was counted at least ten times. The chain uses TRBV29-1 and TRBJ1-2; 8 bases are shared with TRBD1. Germline V gene sequence: CDR1 SQVTM, CDR2 ANQGSEA. The CDR3 covers 15 residues. Germline trimming cut 7 bases from V and 0 bases from J; bases unmatched to any gene: 10. The CDR3: CSAGQGTQANYGYTF. The CDR3 DNA is TGCAGCGCTGGACAGGGTACCCAAGCTAACTATGGCTACACCTTC.

This clonotype was seen a few times. The gene calls are TRBV9 and TRBJ2-3; D possibly uses TRBD1 or TRBD2 (5 bases each). V shed 0 bases and J shed 0 bases, with 14 bases lying between them. CDR3 length equals 17 residues. The germline gives CDR1 SGDLS, CDR2 YYNGEE. The CDR3 here is CASSVGPGRDSTDTQYF. The CDR3 DNA follows: TGTGCCAGCAGCGTAGGCCCGGGACGAGATAGCACAGATACGCAGTATTTT. Full variable domain (outside the CDR3, taken from reference TRBV9 and TRBJ2-3): DSGVTQTPKHLITATGQRVTLRCSPRSGDLSVYWYQQSLDQGLQFLIQYYNGEERAKGNILERFSAQQFPDLHSELNLSSLELGDSALYFCASSVGPGRDSTDTQYFGPGTRLTVL.

In this sample, this clonotype turned up many times. The chain employs TRBV20-1 and TRBJ1-1; 8 bases are a match to TRBD1. Germline assignment: CDR1 DFQATT and CDR2 SNEGSKA (reference sequence). The V segment lost 0 bases and the J segment 0 bases; nucleotides outside the gene matches: 0. This CDR3 spans 14 amino acids. The CDR3 reads CSARETGVNTEAFF. For the CDR3, the DNA is TGCAGTGCTAGAGAGACAGGGGTGAACACTGAAGCTTTCTTT.

This clonotype was picked up many times. The chain carries TRBV27 and TRBJ2-7; TRBD2 agrees at 10 bases. Trimming took 0 bases from V and 2 from J; bases not matched to a gene: 7. The CDR3 runs to 17 residues. Per germline, CDR1 MNHEY and CDR2 SMNVEV (reference sequence). The CDR3 reads CASSLSGWTSGTYEQYF. The CDR3 nucleotides read TGTGCCAGCAGTTTATCAGGCTGGACTAGCGGTACCTACGAGCAGTACTTC.

In its sample, this clonotype was seen many times. The V and J genes are TRBV7-9 and TRBJ2-5, with D tentatively TRBD2 (5 bases). The V gene's germline CDR1 is SEHNR and CDR2 FQNEAQ (reference sequence). The CDR3 is made up of 12 amino acids. With 4 bases removed from V and 2 bases from J, the gap between germline ends came to 5 bases. The CDR3 region is CASSWEQETQYF. The CDR3 DNA is TGTGCCAGCAGCTGGGAGCAAGAGACCCAGTACTTC.

At least ten counts were recorded for this clonotype. This chain links TRBV20-1 with TRBJ1-5, with D uncertain. V lost 0 bases to trimming and J lost 0 bases, with 9 bases between them. CDR1 and CDR2 from the germline V gene are DFQATT and SNEGSKA (reference sequence). The CDR3 length is 15 residues. CDR3 loop: CSARDRTFSNQPQHF. The CDR3 nucleotides are TGCAGTGCTAGAGATCGGACCTTTAGCAATCAGCCCCAGCATTTT.

This clonotype was detected only a few times. The chain has TRBV2 and TRBJ2-1; D gene unclear. The V gene's germline CDR1 is SNHLY and CDR2 FYNNEI. CDR3 size: 13 residues. The V end was cut by 7 bases, the J end by 3 bases, with 10 bases between. The CDR3 DNA reads as TGTGCCAGCATAGCCCAGCTCTACAATGAGCAGTTCTTC. It translates to CASIAQLYNEQFF.

This clonotype was counted a few times. As DNA, the CDR3 is TGTGCCAGCAGTCTCAGGGAAGTGGACAAAAACATTCAGTACTTC. It codes for CASSLREVDKNIQYF. The rearrangement uses TRBV27 and TRBJ2-4; a possible D gene is TRBD1 (5 bases). CDR1 is MNHEY, CDR2 SMNVEV, per germline (reference sequence). The CDR3 runs to 15 residues. Between the trimmed V and J ends, which lost 5 bases and 3 bases, there was a span of 14 bases.

This clonotype was recorded many times. The J gene is TRBJ2-1, the V gene TRBV7-9; D is possibly TRBD1 (6 bases). V shed 4 bases and J shed 9 bases, with 13 bases lying between them. Germline-derived CDR1 and CDR2 are SEHNR and FQNEAQ (reference sequence). The CDR3 runs to 13 residues. The CDR3 loop reads CASSWQGSGEQFF. CDR3 coding DNA: TGTGCCAGCAGCTGGCAGGGGTCGGGTGAGCAGTTCTTC.

This clonotype appeared many times. The rearrangement joins TRBV7-9 to TRBJ1-1; tentative D call: TRBD1 (5 bases). Germline V gene lookup returns CDR1 SEHNR and CDR2 FQNEAQ (reference sequence). V gave up 4 bases and J gave up 5 bases, with 14 bases separating them. CDR3 length equals 14 residues. CDR3 bases: TGTGCCAGCAGCTCAAGCCCCTACAGGACTGAAGCTTTCTTT. Its protein product is CASSSSPYRTEAFF.

V is TRBV24-1 and J is TRBJ2-1, with 7 nucleotides matching TRBD2. CDR1 is KGHDR and CDR2 is SFDVKD in the germline V gene. Unmatched junction bases numbered 5, after V lost 4 bases and J lost 0 bases. The CDR3 is 16 amino acids. Here the CDR3 reads CATSDQLASSYNEQFF. The CDR3 DNA is TGTGCCACCAGTGACCAACTAGCGAGCTCCTACAATGAGCAGTTCTTC.

The chain is built from TRBV15 and TRBJ2-1, with 10 bases matching TRBD2. J lost 4 bases, V lost 5 bases, and 8 bases had no gene match. The V gene's germline CDR1 is LNHNV and CDR2 YYDKDF (reference sequence). This CDR3 is built from 16 residues. CDR3 in amino acids: CATSPGLALGYNEQFF. CDR3 nucleotides: TGTGCCACCAGCCCGGGACTAGCGCTTGGGTACAATGAGCAGTTCTTC.